This T cell receptor (beta chain) appears in the sequencing data of a study of shared clonotypes between healthy human individuals. Study-level background: Per-donor plates numbered three CD4 naive, three CD4 memory, two CD8 naive and one CD8 memory. Findings and limits, study-wide: Clonotypes that were shared across several donors made up approximately 5.1% of naive CD4 clonotypes.

Comments on this clone: The antigen remains undetermined.

The DNA input per sorted-subset replicate PCR was 200 ng, corresponding to around 28,000 T cell genomes. Repertoires were generated with immunoSEQ multiplex PCR, while TCRdb's copy carries only in-frame clones and drops some. The sample records more than 850,000 clones, around three quarters being singletons. V gave up 6 bases and J gave up 7 bases; unmatched junction bases: 8. This CDR3 is built from 13 residues. The germline gives CDR1 MNHEY, CDR2 SMNVEV (reference sequence). The TCR originated in a young man in good health. Some clones in this sample may be carry-over from other donors' samples. V gene TRBV27 combines with J gene TRBJ2-7; 8 nucleotides agree with TRBD1. The sequenced material came from memory CD4+ T cells from PBMCs. As to subset: CD45RA-negative fraction. CDR3: CASRGWTGSEQYF. The DNA of the CDR3 is TGTGCCAGCAGGGGCTGGACAGGGAGTGAGCAGTACTTC.